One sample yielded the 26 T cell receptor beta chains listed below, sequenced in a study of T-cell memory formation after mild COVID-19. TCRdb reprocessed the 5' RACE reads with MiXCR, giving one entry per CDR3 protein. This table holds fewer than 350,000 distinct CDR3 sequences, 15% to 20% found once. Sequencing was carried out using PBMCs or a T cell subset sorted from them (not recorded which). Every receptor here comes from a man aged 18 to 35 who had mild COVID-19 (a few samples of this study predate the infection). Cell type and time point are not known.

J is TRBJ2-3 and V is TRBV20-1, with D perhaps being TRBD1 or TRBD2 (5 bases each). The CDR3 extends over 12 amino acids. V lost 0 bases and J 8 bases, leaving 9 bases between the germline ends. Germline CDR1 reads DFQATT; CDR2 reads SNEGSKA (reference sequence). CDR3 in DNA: TGCAGTGCTAGAGACAGGGACCTTACGCAGTATTTT. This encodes CSARDRDLTQYF.

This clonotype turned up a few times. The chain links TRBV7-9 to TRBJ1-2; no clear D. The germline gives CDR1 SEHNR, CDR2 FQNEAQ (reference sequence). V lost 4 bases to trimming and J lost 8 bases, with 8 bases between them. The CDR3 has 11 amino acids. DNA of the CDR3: TGTGCCAGCAGCTCTTGGCAGGGCTACACCTTC. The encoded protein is CASSSWQGYTF.

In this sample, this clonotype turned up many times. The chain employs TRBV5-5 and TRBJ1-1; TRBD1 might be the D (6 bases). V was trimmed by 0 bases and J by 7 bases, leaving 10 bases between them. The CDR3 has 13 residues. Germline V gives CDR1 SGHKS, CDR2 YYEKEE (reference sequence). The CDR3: CASSLERGLEAFF. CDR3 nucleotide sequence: TGTGCCAGCAGCTTGGAGCGGGGGCTTGAAGCTTTCTTT. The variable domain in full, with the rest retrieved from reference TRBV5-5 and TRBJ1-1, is DAGVTQSPTHLIKTRGQQVTLRCSPISGHKSVSWYQQVLGQGPQFIFQYYEKEERGRGNFPDRFSARQFPNYSSELNVNALLLGDSALYLCASSLERGLEAFFGQGTRLTVV.

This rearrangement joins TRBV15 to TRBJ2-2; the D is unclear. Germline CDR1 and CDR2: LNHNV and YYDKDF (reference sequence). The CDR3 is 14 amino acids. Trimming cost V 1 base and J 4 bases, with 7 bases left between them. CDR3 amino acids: CATSRAPPTGELFF. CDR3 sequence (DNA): TGTGCCACCAGCAGAGCCCCACCCACCGGGGAGCTGTTTTTT.

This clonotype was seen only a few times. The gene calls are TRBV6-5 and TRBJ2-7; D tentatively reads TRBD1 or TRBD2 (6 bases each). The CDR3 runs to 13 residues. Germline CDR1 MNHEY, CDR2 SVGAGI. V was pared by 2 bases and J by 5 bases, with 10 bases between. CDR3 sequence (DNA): TGTGCCAGCAGTTACGGGGGGCGGAACGAGCAGTACTTC. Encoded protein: CASSYGGRNEQYF.

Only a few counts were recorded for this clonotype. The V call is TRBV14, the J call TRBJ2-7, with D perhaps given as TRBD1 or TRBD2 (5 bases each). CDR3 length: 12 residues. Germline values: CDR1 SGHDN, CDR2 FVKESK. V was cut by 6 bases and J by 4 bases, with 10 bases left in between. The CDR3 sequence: CASSRDEYEQYF. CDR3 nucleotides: TGTGCCAGCAGTCGGGACGAGTACGAGCAGTACTTC.

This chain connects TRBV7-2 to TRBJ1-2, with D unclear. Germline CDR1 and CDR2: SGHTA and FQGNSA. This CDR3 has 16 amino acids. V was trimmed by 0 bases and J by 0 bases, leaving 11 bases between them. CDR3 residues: CASSLAATRANYGYTF. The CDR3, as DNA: TGTGCCAGCAGCTTAGCAGCGACTCGAGCTAACTATGGCTACACCTTC.

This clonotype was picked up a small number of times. CDR3 coding DNA: TGTGCCAGCAGGACCCCTGGCGAGACCCAGTACTTC. It specifies CASRTPGETQYF. The chain links TRBV27 to TRBJ2-5, with D hard to call. The length of the CDR3 is 12 residues. Trimming shortened V by 6 bases and J by 5 bases, and 10 bases separated the two germline ends. Germline loops: CDR1 MNHEY, CDR2 SMNVEV (reference sequence).

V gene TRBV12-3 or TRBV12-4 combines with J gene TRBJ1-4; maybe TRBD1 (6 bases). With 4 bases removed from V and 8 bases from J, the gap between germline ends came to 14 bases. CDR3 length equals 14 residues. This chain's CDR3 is CASSWDIRWEKLFF. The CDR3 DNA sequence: TGTGCCAGCAGTTGGGACATCAGGTGGGAAAAACTGTTTTTT.

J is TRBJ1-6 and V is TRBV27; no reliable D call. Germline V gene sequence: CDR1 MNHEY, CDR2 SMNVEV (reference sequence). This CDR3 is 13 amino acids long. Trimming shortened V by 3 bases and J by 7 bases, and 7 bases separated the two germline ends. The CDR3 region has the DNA TGTGCCAGCAGTTTGGCGATAAATTCACCCCTCCACTTT. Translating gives CASSLAINSPLHF.

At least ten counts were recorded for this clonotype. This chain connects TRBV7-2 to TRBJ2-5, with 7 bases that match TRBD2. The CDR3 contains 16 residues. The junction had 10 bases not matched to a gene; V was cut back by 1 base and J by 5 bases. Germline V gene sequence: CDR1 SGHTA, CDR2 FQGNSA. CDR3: CASSLVRLASGETQYF. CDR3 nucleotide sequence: TGTGCCAGCAGCTTAGTACGACTAGCCTCCGGGGAGACCCAGTACTTC.

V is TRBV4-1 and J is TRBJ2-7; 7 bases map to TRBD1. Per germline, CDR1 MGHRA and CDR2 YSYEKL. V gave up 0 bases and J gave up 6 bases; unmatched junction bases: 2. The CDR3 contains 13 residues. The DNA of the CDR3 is TGCGCCAGCAGCCAAGAACAGGGGATCGAGCAGTACGTC. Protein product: CASSQEQGIEQYV.

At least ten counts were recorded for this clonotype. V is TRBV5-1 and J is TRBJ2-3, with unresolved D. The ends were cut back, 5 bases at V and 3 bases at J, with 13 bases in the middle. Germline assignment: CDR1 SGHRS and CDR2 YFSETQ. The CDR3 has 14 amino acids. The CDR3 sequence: CASRVFWGTDTQYF. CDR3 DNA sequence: TGCGCCAGCAGAGTGTTTTGGGGTACAGATACGCAGTATTTT.

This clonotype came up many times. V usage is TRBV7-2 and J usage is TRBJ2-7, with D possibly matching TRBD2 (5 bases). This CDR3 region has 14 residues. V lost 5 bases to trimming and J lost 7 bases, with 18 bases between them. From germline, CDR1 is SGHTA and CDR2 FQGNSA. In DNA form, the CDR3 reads TGTGCCAGCAGCCCGAATGGCTCCTCGGGGGAGCAGTACTTC. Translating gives CASSPNGSSGEQYF.

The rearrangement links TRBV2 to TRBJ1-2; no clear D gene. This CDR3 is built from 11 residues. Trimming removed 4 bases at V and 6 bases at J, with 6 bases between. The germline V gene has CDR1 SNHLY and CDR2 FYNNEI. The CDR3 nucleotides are TGTGCCAGCAGTGCAGAGGATGGCTACACCTTC. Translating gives CASSAEDGYTF.

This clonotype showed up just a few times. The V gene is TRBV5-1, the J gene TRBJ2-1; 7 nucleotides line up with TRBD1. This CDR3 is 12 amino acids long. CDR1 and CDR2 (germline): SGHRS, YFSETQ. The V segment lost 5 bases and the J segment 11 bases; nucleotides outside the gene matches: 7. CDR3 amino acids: CASRNRGPKQFF. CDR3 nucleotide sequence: TGCGCCAGCAGGAACAGGGGACCGAAGCAGTTCTTC.

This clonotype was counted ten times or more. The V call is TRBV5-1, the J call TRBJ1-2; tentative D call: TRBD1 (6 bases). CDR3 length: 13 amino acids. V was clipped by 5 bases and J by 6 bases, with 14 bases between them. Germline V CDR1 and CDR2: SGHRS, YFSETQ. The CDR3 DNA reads TGCGCCAGCAGTCCCCACGGACAGCATGGCTACACCTTC. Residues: CASSPHGQHGYTF.

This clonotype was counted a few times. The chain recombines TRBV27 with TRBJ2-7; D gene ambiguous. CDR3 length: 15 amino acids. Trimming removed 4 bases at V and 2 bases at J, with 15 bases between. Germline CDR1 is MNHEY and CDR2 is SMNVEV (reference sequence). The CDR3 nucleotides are TGTGCCAGCAGTTCCCCCTTGAAGAAGCCCTACGAGCAGTACTTC. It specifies CASSSPLKKPYEQYF.

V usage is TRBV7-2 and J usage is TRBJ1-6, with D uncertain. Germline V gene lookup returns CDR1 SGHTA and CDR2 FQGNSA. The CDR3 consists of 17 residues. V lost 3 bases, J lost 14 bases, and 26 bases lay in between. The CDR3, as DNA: TGTGCCAGCAGCTTGTGGGGTCAAGAGTCGGGGTTGCGTACCCTCCACTTT. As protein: CASSLWGQESGLRTLHF. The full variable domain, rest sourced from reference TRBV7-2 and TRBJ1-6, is GAGVSQSPSNKVTEKGKDVELRCDPISGHTALYWYRQSLGQGLEFLIYFQGNSAPDKSGLPSDRFSAERTGGSVSTLTIQRTQQEDSAVYLCASSLWGQESGLRTLHFGNGTRLTVT.

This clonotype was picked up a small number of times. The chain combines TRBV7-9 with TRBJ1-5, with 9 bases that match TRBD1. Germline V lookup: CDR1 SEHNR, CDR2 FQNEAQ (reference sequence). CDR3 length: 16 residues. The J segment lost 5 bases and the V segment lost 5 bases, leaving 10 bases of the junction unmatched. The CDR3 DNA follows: TGTGCCAGCAGCCCGATCCGGGACAGGGAAGATCAGCCCCAGCATTTT. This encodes CASSPIRDREDQPQHF.

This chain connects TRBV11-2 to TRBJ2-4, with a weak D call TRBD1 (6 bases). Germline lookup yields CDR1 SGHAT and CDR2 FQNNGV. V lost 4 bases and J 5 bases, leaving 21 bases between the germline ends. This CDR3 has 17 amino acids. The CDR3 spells CASSSTGLGSEENIQYF. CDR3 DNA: TGTGCCAGCAGCTCCACAGGGTTAGGTTCGGAGGAAAACATTCAGTACTTC. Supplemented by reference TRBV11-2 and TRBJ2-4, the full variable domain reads EAGVAQSPRYKIIEKRQSVAFWCNPISGHATLYWYQQILGQGPKLLIQFQNNGVVDDSQLPKDRFSAERLKGVDSTLKIQPAKLEDSAVYLCASSSTGLGSEENIQYFGAGTRLSVL.

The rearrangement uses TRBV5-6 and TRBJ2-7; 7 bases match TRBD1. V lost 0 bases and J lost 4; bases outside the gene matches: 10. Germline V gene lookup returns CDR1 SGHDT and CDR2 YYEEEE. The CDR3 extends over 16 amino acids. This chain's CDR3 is CASSLAWDSNYYEQYV. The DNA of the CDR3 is TGTGCCAGCAGCTTGGCCTGGGACAGTAACTATTACGAGCAGTACGTC.

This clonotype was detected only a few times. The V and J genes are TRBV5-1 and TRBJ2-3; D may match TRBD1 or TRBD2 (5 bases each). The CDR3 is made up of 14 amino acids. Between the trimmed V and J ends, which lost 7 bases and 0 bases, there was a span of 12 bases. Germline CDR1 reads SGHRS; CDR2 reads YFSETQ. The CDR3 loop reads CASAGGESTDTQYF. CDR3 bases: TGCGCCAGCGCTGGGGGTGAGAGCACAGATACGCAGTATTTT.

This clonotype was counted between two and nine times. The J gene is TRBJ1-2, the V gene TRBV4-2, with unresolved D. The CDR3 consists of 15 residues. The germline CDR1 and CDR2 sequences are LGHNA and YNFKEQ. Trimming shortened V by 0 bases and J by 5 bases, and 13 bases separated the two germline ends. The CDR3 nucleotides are TGTGCCAGCAGCCAAGATACCGTTGCTGGGTATGGCTACACCTTC. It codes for CASSQDTVAGYGYTF.

The CDR3 nucleotides are TGCGCCAGCAGCTTGGGGTACAGGGACGAGCAGTACGTC. Protein sequence: CASSLGYRDEQYV. The chain joins TRBV5-1 to TRBJ2-7; TRBD1 might be the D (6 bases). There are 13 residues in the CDR3. V was cut by 0 bases and J by 5 bases, with 9 bases left in between. The germline CDR1 and CDR2 sequences are SGHRS and YFSETQ.

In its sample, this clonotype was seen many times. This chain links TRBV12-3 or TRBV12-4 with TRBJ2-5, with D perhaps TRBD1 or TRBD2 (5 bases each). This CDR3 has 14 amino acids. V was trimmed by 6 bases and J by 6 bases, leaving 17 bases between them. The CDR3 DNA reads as TGTGCCAGCAGCCGCTCCGGGGACGGAAAGACCCAGTACTTC. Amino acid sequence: CASSRSGDGKTQYF.